The clone carrying this T cell receptor beta chain was observed a few times. What it recognizes is unknown. This CDR3 has 13 residues. Looked up from germline, CDR1 is MNHEY and CDR2 is SVGEGT. The V and J ends lost 6 bases and 9 bases, in that order; junction bases with no gene match: 3. General study results and limits: In terms of TCR gene usage, tumor memory CD4+ T cells clustered together with blood and lymph node memory CD4+ cells, as well as with lymph node naive CD4+ cells. Tumor Treg TCRs overlapped most with tumor naive CD4+ cells. Larger-cohort validation covered only one TCR beta V-J rearrangement.

Constant-region reverse primers amplified full-length variable regions, followed by semi-nested Nested Universal Primer A PCR. TCRdb analysed the 5' RACE reads with MiXCR anew, one entry per CDR3 protein. This table holds over 50,000 distinct CDR3 sequences, around 30% found once. Sequencing was done on a sample of tumor-infiltrating naive CD4+ T cells sorted from the breast tumor. Sample subset: naive CD4+ T cells, CD4+CD45RA+CD25-. This sequence joins TRBV6-2 or TRBV6-3 and TRBJ2-1; 12 nucleotides match TRBD2. The source is a female donor with breast cancer. The CDR3 protein is CASRLAGGGEQFF. Written as DNA, the CDR3 is TGTGCCAGCAGACTAGCGGGAGGTGGTGAGCAGTTCTTC.